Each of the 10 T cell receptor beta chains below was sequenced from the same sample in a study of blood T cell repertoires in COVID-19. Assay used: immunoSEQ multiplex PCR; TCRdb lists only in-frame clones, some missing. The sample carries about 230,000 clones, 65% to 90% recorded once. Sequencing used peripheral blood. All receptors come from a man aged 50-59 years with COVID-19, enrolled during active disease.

DNA for the CDR3: TGCGCCAGCAATTGGGACATCGATGGCGGGAGCACAGATACGCAGTATTTT. It specifies CASNWDIDGGSTDTQYF. The chain recombines TRBV4-1 with TRBJ2-3, with TRBD1 as a possible D gene (6 bases). The CDR3 is made up of 17 amino acids. V lost 7 bases and J 0 bases, leaving 20 bases between the germline ends. CDR1 and CDR2 from the germline V gene are MGHRA and YSYEKL.

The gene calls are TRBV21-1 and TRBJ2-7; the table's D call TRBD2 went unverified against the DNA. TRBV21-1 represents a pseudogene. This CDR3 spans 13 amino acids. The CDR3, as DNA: TGTGCCAGCAGCAAAGAGACTAGCTACGAGCAGTACTTC. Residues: CASSKETSYEQYF.

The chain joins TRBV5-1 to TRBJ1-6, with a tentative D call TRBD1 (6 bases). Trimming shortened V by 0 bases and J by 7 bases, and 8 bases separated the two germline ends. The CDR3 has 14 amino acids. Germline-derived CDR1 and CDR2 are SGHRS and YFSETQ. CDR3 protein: CASSLDRVNSPLHF. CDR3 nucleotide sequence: TGCGCCAGCAGCTTGGACAGGGTGAATTCACCCCTCCACTTT.

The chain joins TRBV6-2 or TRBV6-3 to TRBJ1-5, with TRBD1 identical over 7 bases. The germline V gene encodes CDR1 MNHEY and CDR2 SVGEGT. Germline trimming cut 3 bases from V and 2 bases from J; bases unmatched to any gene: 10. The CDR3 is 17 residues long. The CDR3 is CASSYHQRDSGNQPQHF. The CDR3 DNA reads TGTGCCAGCAGTTATCACCAAAGGGACAGTGGCAATCAGCCCCAGCATTTT.

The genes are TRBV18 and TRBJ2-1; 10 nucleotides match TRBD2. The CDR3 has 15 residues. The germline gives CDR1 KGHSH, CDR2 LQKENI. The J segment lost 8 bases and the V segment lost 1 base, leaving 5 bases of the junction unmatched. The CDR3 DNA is TGTGCCAGCTCACCACTCGGACTAGCGGAGGATGAGCAGTTCTTC. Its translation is CASSPLGLAEDEQFF. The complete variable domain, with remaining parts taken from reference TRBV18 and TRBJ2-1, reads NAGVMQNPRHLVRRRGQEARLRCSPMKGHSHVYWYRQLPEEGLKFMVYLQKENIIDESGMPKERFSAEFPKEGPSILRIQQVVRGDSAAYFCASSPLGLAEDEQFFGPGTRLTVL.

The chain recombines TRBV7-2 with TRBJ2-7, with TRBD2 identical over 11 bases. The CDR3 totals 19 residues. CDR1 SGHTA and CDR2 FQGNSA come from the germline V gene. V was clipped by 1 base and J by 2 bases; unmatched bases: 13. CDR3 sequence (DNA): TGTGCCAGCAGCTTAGAGGGGACTAGCGGACCACGAATTCCCTACGAGCAGTACTTC. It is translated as CASSLEGTSGPRIPYEQYF.

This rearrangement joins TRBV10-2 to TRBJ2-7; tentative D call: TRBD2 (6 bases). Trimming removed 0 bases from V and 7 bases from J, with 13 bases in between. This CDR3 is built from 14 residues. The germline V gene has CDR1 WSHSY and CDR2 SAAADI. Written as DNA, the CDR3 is TGCGCCAGCAGTGAGTCGGGGGACTTTCCGGAGCAGTACTTC. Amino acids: CASSESGDFPEQYF.

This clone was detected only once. CDR3 nucleotides: TGCGCCAGCAGCTCAGACAGGGCTCTAGCGGGAATCAACGAGCAGTACTTC. Protein product: CASSSDRALAGINEQYF. The chain links TRBV5-1 to TRBJ2-7; 9 bases match TRBD2. J was trimmed by 5 bases and V by 3 bases; bases with no gene match: 15. Germline CDR1 reads SGHRS; CDR2 reads YFSETQ. The length of the CDR3 is 17 residues.

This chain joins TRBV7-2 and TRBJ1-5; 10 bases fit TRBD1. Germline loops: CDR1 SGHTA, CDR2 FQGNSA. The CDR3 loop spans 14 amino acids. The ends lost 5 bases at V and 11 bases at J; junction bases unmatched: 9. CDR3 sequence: CASSIDRGPRAQHF. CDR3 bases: TGTGCCAGCAGCATTGACAGGGGGCCGAGGGCCCAGCATTTT.

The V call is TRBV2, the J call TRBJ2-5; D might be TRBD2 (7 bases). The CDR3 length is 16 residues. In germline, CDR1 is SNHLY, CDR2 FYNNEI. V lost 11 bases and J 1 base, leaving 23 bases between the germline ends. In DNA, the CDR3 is TGTGCCGGACCGGGGGGCTTGGAGGGAGGCCAAGAGACCCAGTACTTC. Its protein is CAGPGGLEGGQETQYF. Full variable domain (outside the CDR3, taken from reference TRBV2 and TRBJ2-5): EPEVTQTPSHQVTQMGQEVILRCVPISNHLYFYWYRQILGQKVEFLVSFYNNEISEKSEIFDDQFSVERPDGSNFTLKIRSTKLEDSAMYFCAGPGGLEGGQETQYFGPGTRLLVL.